This TCR beta chain emerged from a study of blood T cell repertoires in COVID-19. The CDR3 is 16 residues long. Trimming removed 0 bases from V and 4 bases from J; junction bases left unmatched: 7. From germline, CDR1 is SGHRS and CDR2 YFSETQ. Method: immunoSEQ multiplex PCR; TCRdb's copy keeps in-frame clones and lacks some. Of some 110,000 clones listed, 92% were seen once; the top ten hold just over 2%. The rearrangement uses TRBV5-1 and TRBJ1-3; 7 nucleotides align to TRBD1. Sequencing was done on a sample of peripheral blood. The receptor's source is a man aged 45-60 years with COVID-19, enrolled during active disease. CDR3 nucleotides: TGCGCCAGCAGCTTGGGCGGCAGGGGGTCAGGAAACACCATATATTTT. Its protein product is CASSLGGRGSGNTIYF.